Listed here is a single T cell receptor beta chain. Its antigen is not known. Other DNA sequences in this specimen translate into the identical CDR3. The sample comes from a study of beta chain features in type 1 diabetes. Study-wide context: The study examined roughly 100 million sorted cells across all samples.

Study results and limitations: Significant though moderate, a shortening of TCRB CDR3s appeared in all four CD4+ subsets of Type 1 diabetes patients.

V was clipped by 6 bases and J by 3 bases, with 12 bases between them. The CDR3 has 13 amino acids. Germline loops: CDR1 MDHEN, CDR2 SYDVKM. Every bit of the isolated RNA underwent reverse transcription, so sequencing read expressed TCRB transcripts. Some clones are missing from TCRdb's copy, which holds only in-frame ones; the method was immunoSEQ multiplex PCR. The table includes 350,000 to 400,000 clones, around 16% detected once. This chain links TRBV28 with TRBJ2-7, with D possibly TRBD1 on 6 matching bases. This TCR came from a woman younger than 35 in good health. Sample: naive CD4+ T cells from blood. CDR3 DNA sequence: TGTGCCAGCAGCCCCGGGACATTCTACGAGCAGTACTTC. This codes for CASSPGTFYEQYF.